This TCR beta chain was sequenced for a study of cytomegalovirus exposure and HLA in healthy donors. Looking at the study overall: The study's early data release held 75 million to 95 million unique TCRs from HLA-typed donors.

It was with 60 Vbeta and 13 Jbeta primers that the PCR ran. Produced via immunoSEQ multiplex PCR; TCRdb's table is partial and in-frame only. The table includes about 150,000 clones, about 70% detected once. General study results and limits: Overall, around 150 TCR beta chains were annotated as cytomegalovirus-associated.

Regarding this clone: The antigen is not known.

Germline V lookup: CDR1 MDHEN, CDR2 SYDVKM. The CDR3 has 15 amino acids. V lost 3 bases and J lost 0, with 9 bases in between. The source material was PBMCs. This chain links TRBV28 with TRBJ1-5; D unclear. This clonotype was sampled from a man between 25 and 39 years old in good health and CMV-seropositive. CDR3 coding DNA: TGTGCCAGCAGTTTTGAGGGTAGTAGCAATCAGCCCCAGCATTTT. Translated: CASSFEGSSNQPQHF. The full variable domain, completed using reference TRBV28 and TRBJ1-5, is DVKVTQSSRYLVKRTGEKVFLECVQDMDHENMFWYRQDPGLGLRLIYFSYDVKMKEKGDIPEGYSVSREKKERFSLILESASTNQTSMYLCASSFEGSSNQPQHFGDGTRLSIL.